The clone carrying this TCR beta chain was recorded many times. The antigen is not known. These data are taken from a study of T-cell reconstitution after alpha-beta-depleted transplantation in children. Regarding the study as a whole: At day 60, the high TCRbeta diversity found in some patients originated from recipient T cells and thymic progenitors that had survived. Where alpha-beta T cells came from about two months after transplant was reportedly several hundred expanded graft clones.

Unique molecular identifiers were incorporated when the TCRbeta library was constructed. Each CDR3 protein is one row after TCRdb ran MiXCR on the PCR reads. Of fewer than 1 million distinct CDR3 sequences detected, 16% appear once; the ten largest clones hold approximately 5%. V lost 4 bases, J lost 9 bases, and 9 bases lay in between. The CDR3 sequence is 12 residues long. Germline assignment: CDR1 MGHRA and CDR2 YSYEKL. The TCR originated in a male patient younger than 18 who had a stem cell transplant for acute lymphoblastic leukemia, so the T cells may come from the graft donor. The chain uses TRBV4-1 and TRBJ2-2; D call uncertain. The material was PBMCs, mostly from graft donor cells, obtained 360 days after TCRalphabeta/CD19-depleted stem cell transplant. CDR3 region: CASSPAGWELFF. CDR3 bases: TGCGCCAGCAGCCCGGCCGGGTGGGAGCTGTTTTTT.